The 3 T cell receptor beta chains given below trace back to one sample, sequenced in a study of human T cells and chemical hapten exposure. Time point meaning: patch test 2, 6 weeks after DPC sensitization. As to treatment: therapeutic diphenylcyclopropenone sensitization with weekly scalp DPC. One entry per CDR3 protein results from TCRdb running MiXCR on the RACE reads. This table has some 100,000 distinct CDR3 sequences, more than 7% appearing once. The sequences come from whole blood, collected in connection with sensitization to the hapten diphenylcyclopropenone (DPC). The receptors come from a woman aged 40-49 years with alopecia areata. Some clones in this sample may be carry-over from other donors' samples.

There are many counts of this clonotype. The rearrangement joins TRBV6-2 or TRBV6-3 to TRBJ2-7; D not resolved. Germline loops: CDR1 MNHEY, CDR2 SVGEGT. CDR3 length: 15 residues. The V end was cut by 8 bases, the J end by 1 base, with 18 bases between. Here the CDR3 reads CASGAPGDFSYEQYF. The DNA for the CDR3 is TGTGCCAGCGGAGCTCCAGGTGATTTTTCCTACGAGCAGTACTTC.

In this sample, this clonotype turned up a few times. The chain links TRBV6-2 or TRBV6-3 to TRBJ2-2, with unresolved D. Germline CDR1 MNHEY, CDR2 SVGEGT. This CDR3 has 11 amino acids. Trimming removed 1 base from V and 10 bases from J, with 4 bases in between. CDR3 coding DNA: TGTGCCAGCAGTTACTTTGAGGAGCTGTTTTTT. The encoded protein is CASSYFEELFF.

The chain combines TRBV7-2 with TRBJ1-5; tentative D call: TRBD1 (5 bases). Germline V gene lookup returns CDR1 SGHTA and CDR2 FQGNSA. V was trimmed by 5 bases and J by 0 bases, leaving 8 bases between them. The CDR3 contains 14 residues. The CDR3 DNA follows: TGTGCCAGCAGCCGACAGCCTAGCAATCAGCCCCAGCATTTT. Translating gives CASSRQPSNQPQHF.